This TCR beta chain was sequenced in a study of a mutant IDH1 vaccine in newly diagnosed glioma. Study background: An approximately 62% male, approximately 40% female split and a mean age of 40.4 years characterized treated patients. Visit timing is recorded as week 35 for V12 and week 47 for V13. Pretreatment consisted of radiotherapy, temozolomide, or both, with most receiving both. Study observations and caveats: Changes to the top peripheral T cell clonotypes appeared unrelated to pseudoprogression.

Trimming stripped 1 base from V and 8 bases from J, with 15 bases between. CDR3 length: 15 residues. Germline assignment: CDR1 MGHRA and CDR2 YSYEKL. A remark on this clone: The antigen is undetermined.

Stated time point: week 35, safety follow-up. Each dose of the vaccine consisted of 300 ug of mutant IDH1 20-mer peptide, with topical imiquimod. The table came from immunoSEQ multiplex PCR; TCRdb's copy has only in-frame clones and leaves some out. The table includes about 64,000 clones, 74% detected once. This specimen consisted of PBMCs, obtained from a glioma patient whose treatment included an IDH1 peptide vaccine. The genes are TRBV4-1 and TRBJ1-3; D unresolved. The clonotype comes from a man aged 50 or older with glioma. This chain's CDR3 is CASSQVNSGLDTIYF. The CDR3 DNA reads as TGCGCCAGCAGCCAAGTAAACAGTGGCCTGGACACCATATATTTT.